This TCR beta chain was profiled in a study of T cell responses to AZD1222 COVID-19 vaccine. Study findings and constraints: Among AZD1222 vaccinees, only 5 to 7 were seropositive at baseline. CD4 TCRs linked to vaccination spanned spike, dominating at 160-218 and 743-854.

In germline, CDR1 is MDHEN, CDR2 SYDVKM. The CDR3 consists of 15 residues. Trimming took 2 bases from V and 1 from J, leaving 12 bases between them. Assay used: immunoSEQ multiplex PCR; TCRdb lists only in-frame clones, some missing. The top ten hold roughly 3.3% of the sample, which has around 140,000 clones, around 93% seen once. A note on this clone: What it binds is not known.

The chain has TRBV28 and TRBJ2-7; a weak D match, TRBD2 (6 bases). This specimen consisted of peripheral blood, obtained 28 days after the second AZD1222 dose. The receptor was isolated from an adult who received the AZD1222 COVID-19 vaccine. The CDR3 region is CASSLISGVSYEQYF. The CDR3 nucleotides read TGTGCCAGCAGTTTAATATCGGGGGTTTCCTACGAGCAGTACTTC.